This T cell receptor beta chain was captured in a study of blood T cell repertoires in COVID-19. Study details: Specimens from acute and convalescent COVID-19 originated in the United States, Italy and Spain. Nucleic acid was either cDNA or gDNA, and it came from T cells, B-cell-depleted T cells, or PBMCs.

The Seattle patients, enrolled during active infection, were followed longitudinally. Sequenced by immunoSEQ multiplex PCR; TCRdb stores in-frame clones only, minus some. The sample includes 210,000 or so clones, 75% to 85% of them seen just once. The J segment lost 0 bases and the V segment lost 5 bases, leaving 5 bases of the junction unmatched. This CDR3 is 16 amino acids long. Germline V gene sequence: CDR1 MNHEY, CDR2 SVGEGT. The sample consisted of peripheral blood. This chain links TRBV6-2 or TRBV6-3 with TRBJ2-4; 9 bases match TRBD1. This receptor was obtained from a woman in her twenties or thirties with COVID-19, enrolled during active disease. CDR3 nucleotide sequence: TGTGCCAGCAGTCCACAGGGGGCTCTAGCCAAAAACATTCAGTACTTC. This encodes CASSPQGALAKNIQYF.